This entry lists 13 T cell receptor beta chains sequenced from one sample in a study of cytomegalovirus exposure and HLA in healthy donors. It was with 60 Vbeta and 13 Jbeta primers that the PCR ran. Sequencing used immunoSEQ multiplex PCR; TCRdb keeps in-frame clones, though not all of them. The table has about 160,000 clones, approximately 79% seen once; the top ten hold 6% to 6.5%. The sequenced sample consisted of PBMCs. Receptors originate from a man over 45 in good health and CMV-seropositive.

The CDR3 DNA reads as TGTGCCAGCAGCTTATTGCAGGGTCTGGGCAATGAGCAGTTCTTC. Translated, it gives CASSLLQGLGNEQFF. This chain links TRBV7-8 with TRBJ2-1; maybe TRBD1 (5 bases). V was cut by 2 bases and J by 6 bases, with 14 bases left in between. This CDR3 contains 15 residues. Germline V gives CDR1 SGHVS, CDR2 FQNEAQ.

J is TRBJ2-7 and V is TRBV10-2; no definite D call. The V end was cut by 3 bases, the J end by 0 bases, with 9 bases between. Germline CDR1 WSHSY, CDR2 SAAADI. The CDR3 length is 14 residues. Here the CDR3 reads CASSDQRTSYEQYF. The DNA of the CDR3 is TGCGCCAGCAGTGACCAGCGTACCTCCTACGAGCAGTACTTC.

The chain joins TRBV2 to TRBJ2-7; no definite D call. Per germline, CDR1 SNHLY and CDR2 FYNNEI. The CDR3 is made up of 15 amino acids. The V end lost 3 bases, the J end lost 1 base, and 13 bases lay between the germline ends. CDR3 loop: CASSDDMKTSYEQYF. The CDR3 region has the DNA TGTGCCAGCAGTGACGACATGAAGACGTCCTACGAGCAGTACTTC.

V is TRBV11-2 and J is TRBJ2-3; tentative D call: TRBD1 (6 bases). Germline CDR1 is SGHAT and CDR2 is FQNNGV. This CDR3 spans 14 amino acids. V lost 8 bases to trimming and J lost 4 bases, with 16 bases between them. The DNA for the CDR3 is TGTGCCAGCGGTCCTCAGGGGAATTCAGATACGCAGTATTTT. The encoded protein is CASGPQGNSDTQYF.

CDR3 residues: CAPTGGESADTQYF. For the CDR3, the DNA is TGCGCCCCAACAGGGGGGGAGAGCGCAGATACGCAGTATTTT. The genes are TRBV10-1 and TRBJ2-3, with D maybe TRBD1 (8 bases). Trimming removed 11 bases from V and 4 bases from J, with 19 bases in between. CDR1 and CDR2 from the germline V gene are WNHNN and SYGVQD (reference sequence). This CDR3 is 14 amino acids long.

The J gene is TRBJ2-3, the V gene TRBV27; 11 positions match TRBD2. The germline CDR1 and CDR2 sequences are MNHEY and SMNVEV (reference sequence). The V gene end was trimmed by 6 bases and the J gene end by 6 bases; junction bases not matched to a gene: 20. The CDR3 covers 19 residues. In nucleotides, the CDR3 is TGTGCCAGCAGCCTCTGGCTAGCGGGAGGCTCCGGGGGTGGGGATACGCAGTATTTT. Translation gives CASSLWLAGGSGGGDTQYF.

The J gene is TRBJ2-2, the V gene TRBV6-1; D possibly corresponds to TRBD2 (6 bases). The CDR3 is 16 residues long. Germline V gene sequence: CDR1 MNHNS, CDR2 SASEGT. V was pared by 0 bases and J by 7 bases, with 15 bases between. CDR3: CASSEAGGLLFGELFF. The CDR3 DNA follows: TGTGCCAGCAGTGAAGCGGGGGGACTCCTCTTCGGGGAGCTGTTTTTT.

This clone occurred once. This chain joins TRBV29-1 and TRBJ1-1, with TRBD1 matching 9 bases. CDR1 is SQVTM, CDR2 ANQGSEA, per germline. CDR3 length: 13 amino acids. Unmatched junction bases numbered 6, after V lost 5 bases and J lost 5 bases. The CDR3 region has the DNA TGCAGCGTTCGCCGGGACAGGGAAACTGAAGCTTTCTTT. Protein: CSVRRDRETEAFF.

CDR3 coding DNA: TGTGCCAGCAGGCCAACAGGGAACACTGAAGCTTTCTTT. Amino acid sequence: CASRPTGNTEAFF. The chain combines TRBV6-4 with TRBJ1-1; tentative D call: TRBD1 (5 bases). The CDR3 extends over 13 amino acids. V was cut by 6 bases and J by 1 base, with 9 bases left in between. CDR1 is MRHNA and CDR2 is SNTAGT in the germline V gene.

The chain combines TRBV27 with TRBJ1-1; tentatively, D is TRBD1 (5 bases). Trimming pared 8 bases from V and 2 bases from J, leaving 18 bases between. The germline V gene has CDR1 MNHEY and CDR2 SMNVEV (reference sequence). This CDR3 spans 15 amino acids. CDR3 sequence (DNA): TGTGCCAGCGCAATCCGGGACGGGGGTAACACTGAAGCTTTCTTT. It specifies CASAIRDGGNTEAFF.

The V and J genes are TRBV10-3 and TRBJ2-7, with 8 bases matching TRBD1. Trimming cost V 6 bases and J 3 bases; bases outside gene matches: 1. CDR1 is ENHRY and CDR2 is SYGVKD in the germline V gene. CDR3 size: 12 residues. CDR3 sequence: CAIRTGDYEQYF. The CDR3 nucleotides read TGTGCCATCAGGACAGGGGACTACGAGCAGTACTTC.

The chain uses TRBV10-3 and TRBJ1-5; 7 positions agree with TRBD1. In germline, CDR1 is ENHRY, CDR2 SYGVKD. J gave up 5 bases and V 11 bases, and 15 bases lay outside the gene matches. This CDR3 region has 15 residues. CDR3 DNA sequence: TGTGCCGTCTCTCAAACAGGGGAGTGGGATCAGCCCCAGCATTTT. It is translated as CAVSQTGEWDQPQHF.

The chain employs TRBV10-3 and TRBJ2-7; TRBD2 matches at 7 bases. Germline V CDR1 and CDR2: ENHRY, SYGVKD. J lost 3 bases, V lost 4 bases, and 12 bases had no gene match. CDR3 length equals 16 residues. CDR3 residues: CAISGDGGSMVYEQYF. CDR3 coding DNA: TGTGCCATCAGTGGAGACGGGGGGTCCATGGTCTACGAGCAGTACTTC.